This T cell receptor (beta chain) stems from a study of technical replicates of blood from several donors. Generated by immunoSEQ multiplex PCR, the TCRdb table keeps only in-frame clones and is missing some. Counted here are more than 65,000 clones, about 81% occurring once; the ten biggest clones make up around 3.9%. This CDR3 is built from 13 residues. The V and J ends lost 0 bases and 7 bases respectively, with 13 bases between them. Germline V CDR1 and CDR2: GTSNPN, SVGIG (reference sequence). The clonotype comes from a human donor in good health. Some clones in this sample may be carry-over from other donors' samples. J is TRBJ2-7 and V is TRBV30; the D gene is possibly TRBD1 (5 bases). Sequencing input: PBMCs. CDR3 sequence reads: CAWSVGADREQYF. The CDR3 nucleotides are TGTGCCTGGAGTGTAGGGGCAGATAGGGAGCAGTACTTC.